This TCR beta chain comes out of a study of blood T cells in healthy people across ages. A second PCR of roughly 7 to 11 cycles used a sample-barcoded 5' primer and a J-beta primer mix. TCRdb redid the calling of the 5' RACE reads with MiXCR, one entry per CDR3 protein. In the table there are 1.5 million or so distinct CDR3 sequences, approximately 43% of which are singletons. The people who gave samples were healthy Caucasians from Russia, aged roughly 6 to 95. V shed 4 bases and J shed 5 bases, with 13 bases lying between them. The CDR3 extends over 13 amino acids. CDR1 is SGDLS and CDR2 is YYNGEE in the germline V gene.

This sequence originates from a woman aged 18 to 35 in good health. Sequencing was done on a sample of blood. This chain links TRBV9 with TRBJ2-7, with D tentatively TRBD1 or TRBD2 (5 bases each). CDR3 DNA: TGTGCCAGCAGCTCTGGGACCTTTAACGAGCAGTACTTC. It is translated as CASSSGTFNEQYF.